The next 27 T cell receptor beta chains were all read from a single sample in a study of T cells expressing NK-cell markers. TCRdb derives one entry per CDR3 protein from the 5' RACE reads, leaving out DNA. This sample contains fewer than 400,000 distinct CDR3 sequences. The sequenced sample consisted of blood T cells: a sorted CD56 or NKG2C T cell subset, CD4+ or CD8+ T cells, or bulk PBMC T cells (not recorded which). These receptors all stem from a woman aged 45-65 years in good health.

V usage is TRBV29-1 and J usage is TRBJ2-7; checking the TCRdb D call of TRBD1 is not possible without DNA. The CDR3 is made up of 13 amino acids. Germline V gene lookup returns CDR1 SQVTM and CDR2 ANQGSEA. This CDR3 reads CSAGMDRAYEQYF.

This sequence joins TRBV6-6 and TRBJ2-3; TCRdb returns TRBD1, unconfirmable since there is no DNA. CDR1 and CDR2 (germline): MNHNY, SVGAGI (reference sequence). CDR3 length equals 16 residues. The CDR3 reads CASSRGDRGFTDTQYF.

CDR3 residues: CASSLTGEGKTQYF. V is TRBV5-1 and J is TRBJ2-5; with no DNA, the TCRdb D assignment of TRBD1 cannot be verified. Germline V gives CDR1 SGHRS, CDR2 YFSETQ. The CDR3 has 14 amino acids.

This chain connects TRBV12-3 or TRBV12-4 to TRBJ1-5; without DNA, the TCRdb call of TRBD1 cannot be checked. The CDR3 consists of 14 residues. This chain's CDR3 is CASSLAVGVQPQHF.

J is TRBJ1-5 and V is TRBV6-2 or TRBV6-3; the TCRdb call, TRBD1, lacks DNA for checking. The germline V gene has CDR1 MNHEY and CDR2 SVGEGT. The CDR3 covers 15 residues. The CDR3 sequence is CASRRDGGNNQPQHF.

The gene calls are TRBV30 and TRBJ2-7. This CDR3 region has 13 residues. Germline V gives CDR1 GTSNPN, CDR2 SVGIG (reference sequence). Here the CDR3 reads CAWSAGTTYEQYF.

The chain carries TRBV5-5 and TRBJ2-3; TCRdb calls TRBD1, which cannot be checked without DNA. Germline lookup yields CDR1 SGHKS and CDR2 YYEKEE (reference sequence). The CDR3 is 16 residues long. The CDR3 spells CASSSLGQTSTDTQYF. Full variable domain (missing parts from reference TRBV5-5 and TRBJ2-3): DAGVTQSPTHLIKTRGQQVTLRCSPISGHKSVSWYQQVLGQGPQFIFQYYEKEERGRGNFPDRFSARQFPNYSSELNVNALLLGDSALYLCASSSLGQTSTDTQYFGPGTRLTVL.

The V call is TRBV6-5, the J call TRBJ2-7; TCRdb gives TRBD1 as the D gene, but with no DNA this cannot be confirmed. CDR1 is MNHEY and CDR2 is SVGAGI in the germline V gene. There are 13 residues in the CDR3. The CDR3 sequence: CASSRPQGTEQYF.

The gene calls are TRBV20-1 and TRBJ1-2; there is no DNA to check the TCRdb D call of TRBD1. Per germline, CDR1 DFQATT and CDR2 SNEGSKA (reference sequence). The CDR3 extends over 12 amino acids. The CDR3 sequence: CSPQESNYGYTF.

The chain links TRBV29-1 to TRBJ2-2; as DNA is missing, the TRBD2 call by TCRdb cannot be tested. From germline, CDR1 is SQVTM and CDR2 ANQGSEA. The CDR3 sequence is 14 residues long. The CDR3 is CSVPSGRASGELFF.

This chain connects TRBV12-3 or TRBV12-4 to TRBJ2-3; TCRdb picks TRBD2, but there is no DNA to check that call. This CDR3 has 22 residues. The CDR3: CASSFPGQAPTSGRTDTDTQYF.

The gene calls are TRBV20-1 and TRBJ2-5; the D gene TCRdb calls, TRBD2, cannot be checked with no DNA. Germline V gene lookup returns CDR1 DFQATT and CDR2 SNEGSKA (reference sequence). This CDR3 has 15 residues. This chain's CDR3 is CSAERREGREETQYF.

The chain uses TRBV20-1 and TRBJ2-4; TCRdb's D call, TRBD2, is unchecked because there is no DNA. Germline V CDR1 and CDR2: DFQATT, SNEGSKA (reference sequence). The CDR3 length is 13 residues. The CDR3 spells CSASRASRNIQYF.

This chain uses TRBV25-1 with TRBJ2-2. The length of the CDR3 is 13 residues. Germline-derived CDR1 and CDR2 are MGHDK and SYGVNS. The CDR3 loop reads CASNEGYNGELFF.

This chain connects TRBV27 to TRBJ2-7. There are 14 residues in the CDR3. The germline V gene has CDR1 MNHEY and CDR2 SMNVEV (reference sequence). This CDR3 is CASSLLGSTYEQYF.

CDR3 sequence: CASNEGPEQYF. This chain uses TRBV5-1 with TRBJ2-7; TCRdb calls TRBD2, which cannot be checked without DNA. The CDR3 has 11 residues. In germline, CDR1 is SGHRS, CDR2 YFSETQ.

The chain has TRBV13 and TRBJ1-3; no DNA is available, so the TRBD1 call from TCRdb remains unchecked. The germline CDR1 and CDR2 sequences are PRHDT and FYEKMQ (reference sequence). The length of the CDR3 is 15 residues. Here the CDR3 reads CASSDPGRTGNTIYF. Looking up the rest from reference TRBV13 and TRBJ1-3 gives the full variable domain: AAGVIQSPRHLIKEKRETATLKCYPIPRHDTVYWYQQGPGQDPQFLISFYEKMQSDKGSIPDRFSAQQFSDYHSELNMSSLELGDSALYFCASSDPGRTGNTIYFGEGSWLTVV.

This rearrangement joins TRBV10-2 to TRBJ2-2; TCRdb reports TRBD2, a call that lacks DNA to check it against. Germline V gene sequence: CDR1 WSHSY, CDR2 SAAADI. This CDR3 is built from 18 residues. The CDR3 loop reads CASSKAGGGFIPTGELFF.

CDR3 residues: CASSSWREGRKDTQYF. This chain uses TRBV6-2 or TRBV6-3 with TRBJ2-3; no DNA is available, so the TRBD2 call from TCRdb remains unchecked. This CDR3 comprises 16 residues. Per the germline V gene, CDR1 is MNHEY and CDR2 is SVGEGT.

This sequence joins TRBV5-1 and TRBJ2-7. Germline values: CDR1 SGHRS, CDR2 YFSETQ. This CDR3 has 16 amino acids. This CDR3 is CASSLGQSAFSYEQYF.

This rearrangement joins TRBV12-3 or TRBV12-4 to TRBJ2-7; TCRdb designates TRBD2, a call that cannot be tested without DNA. The CDR3 totals 15 residues. The chain's CDR3 is CASSEGLANGYEQYF.

The chain joins TRBV14 to TRBJ2-6; there is no DNA to check the TCRdb D call of TRBD1. The CDR3 consists of 18 residues. Germline values: CDR1 SGHDN, CDR2 FVKESK. CDR3 residues: CASSRTRGRNSGANVLTF.

The J gene is TRBJ2-1, the V gene TRBV15; the D call of TRBD1 rests on TCRdb alone, since no DNA is present to check it. Germline loops: CDR1 LNHNV, CDR2 YYDKDF (reference sequence). The CDR3 runs to 14 residues. The chain's CDR3 is CATSRDYKDRNRFF.

This CDR3 is CASSPGRQETQYF. The chain carries TRBV28 and TRBJ2-5. The CDR3 is made up of 13 amino acids. Germline loops: CDR1 MDHEN, CDR2 SYDVKM.

CDR3 region: CASSPLAGIYEQYF. V is TRBV3-1 and J is TRBJ2-7; the TRBD2 assignment by TCRdb is unverifiable without DNA. CDR3 size: 14 residues. The germline V gene encodes CDR1 LGHDT and CDR2 YNNKEL (reference sequence).

The chain couples TRBV6-5 to TRBJ2-1. Looked up from germline, CDR1 is MNHEY and CDR2 is SVGAGI. This CDR3 has 14 amino acids. CDR3 amino acids: CASTGLDGYNEQFF.

The CDR3 spells CASSPGQAFSGANVLTF. J is TRBJ2-6 and V is TRBV18; the TCRdb D gene call, TRBD1, has no DNA to confirm it. CDR1 is KGHSH and CDR2 is LQKENI in the germline V gene. The CDR3 consists of 17 residues.